One sample yielded the 32 T cell receptor beta chains listed below, sequenced in a study of blood T cell repertoires in COVID-19. The repertoire was sequenced with immunoSEQ multiplex PCR; TCRdb's copy has only in-frame clones and lacks some. The sample has 250,000 to 300,000 clones, approximately 87% seen once; the top ten hold 12%. The source material was peripheral blood. Source of these receptors: a woman in her twenties or thirties with COVID-19, enrolled during active disease.

This clone showed up just once. In DNA, the CDR3 is TGTGCCAGCAGCTCTTCGCGGGGGGTCACTGAAGCTTTCTTT. Translation: CASSSSRGVTEAFF. The chain is built from TRBV7-6 and TRBJ1-1; D is perhaps TRBD1 (5 bases). Germline V CDR1 and CDR2: SGHVS, FNYEAQ. The length of the CDR3 is 14 residues. Trimming took off 4 bases at V and 4 bases at J, with 13 bases between the two ends.

Here the CDR3 DNA reads TGTGCCAGCAGCCGTGTACAGGGGACGAACACCGGGGAGCTGTTTTTT. This gives the protein CASSRVQGTNTGELFF. This chain links TRBV7-9 with TRBJ2-2; 7 bases are shared with TRBD1. There are 16 residues in the CDR3. CDR1 and CDR2 (germline): SEHNR, FQNEAQ (reference sequence). The ends lost 5 bases at V and 0 bases at J; junction bases unmatched: 6.

V is TRBV30 and J is TRBJ2-3; a possible D gene is TRBD2 (6 bases). The length of the CDR3 is 13 residues. The germline gives CDR1 GTSNPN, CDR2 SVGIG (reference sequence). The germline V and J ends were trimmed by 3 bases and 2 bases, with 9 bases remaining between them. CDR3 in amino acids: CAWRRLDTDTQYF. The DNA of the CDR3 is TGTGCCTGGAGACGACTAGACACAGATACGCAGTATTTT.

V and J are TRBV15 and TRBJ2-7, with TRBD2 as a possible D gene (5 bases). The V end lost 6 bases, the J end lost 1 base, and 13 bases lay between the germline ends. Germline V gives CDR1 LNHNV, CDR2 YYDKDF (reference sequence). The CDR3 spans 14 residues. The DNA of the CDR3 is TGTGCCACCAGTCTCGGAAGAGGGTCCTACGAGCAGTACTTC. Translating it yields CATSLGRGSYEQYF.

This clone was seen a handful of times. The V call is TRBV7-9, the J call TRBJ1-3; D not certain. Trimming stripped 4 bases from V and 6 bases from J, with 16 bases between. Germline assignment: CDR1 SEHNR and CDR2 FQNEAQ (reference sequence). The CDR3 consists of 15 residues. CDR3 bases: TGTGCCAGCAGCTCCCTTGACGAGGGCGAAAACACCATATATTTT. Its protein product is CASSSLDEGENTIYF. Together with reference TRBV7-9 and TRBJ1-3, the CDR3 gives the full variable domain: DTGVSQNPRHKITKRGQNVTFRCDPISEHNRLYWYRQTLGQGPEFLTYFQNEAQLEKSRLLSDRFSAERPKGSFSTLEIQRTEQGDSAMYLCASSSLDEGENTIYFGEGSWLTVV.

The chain couples TRBV5-1 to TRBJ2-7; 8 bases are shared with TRBD1. Trimming at V came to 0 bases and at J to 6 bases, leaving 8 bases not matched to a gene. The CDR3 is made up of 15 amino acids. CDR1 is SGHRS, CDR2 YFSETQ, per germline. The CDR3 spells CASSLDGQGLTEQYF. In DNA form, the CDR3 reads TGCGCCAGCAGCTTGGACGGACAGGGACTCACCGAGCAGTACTTC. Complete variable domain (other parts from reference TRBV5-1 and TRBJ2-7): KAGVTQTPRYLIKTRGQQVTLSCSPISGHRSVSWYQQTPGQGLQFLFEYFSETQRNKGNFPGRFSGRQFSNSRSEMNVSTLELGDSALYLCASSLDGQGLTEQYFGPGTRLTVT.

V and J are TRBV10-1 and TRBJ1-2, with D maybe TRBD1 (5 bases). The CDR3 totals 14 residues. V gave up 6 bases and J gave up 4 bases, with 15 bases separating them. The germline V gene encodes CDR1 WNHNN and CDR2 SYGVQD (reference sequence). The CDR3 is CASSPGQDAYGYTF. In DNA, the CDR3 is TGCGCCAGCAGCCCCGGACAAGACGCCTATGGCTACACCTTC.

The chain couples TRBV5-5 to TRBJ1-1; maybe TRBD1 (6 bases). Between the trimmed V and J ends, which lost 4 bases and 5 bases, there was a span of 12 bases. CDR3 length equals 13 residues. The germline V gene has CDR1 SGHKS and CDR2 YYEKEE (reference sequence). In DNA, the CDR3 is TGTGCCAGCAGCGCAACAGGGAGAACTGAAGCTTTCTTT. Amino acid sequence: CASSATGRTEAFF.

The chain carries TRBV6-5 and TRBJ1-2; D possibly corresponds to TRBD1 (6 bases). Deletions cut 8 bases from V and 6 bases from J, with 19 bases between. The CDR3 runs to 14 residues. In germline, CDR1 is MNHEY, CDR2 SVGAGI. This CDR3 is CASSPLIGGNGYTF. The CDR3, as DNA: TGTGCCAGCTCCCCCCTAATAGGGGGTAATGGCTACACCTTC.

V gene TRBV24-1 combines with J gene TRBJ1-3; 9 bases fit TRBD1. The CDR3 loop spans 15 amino acids. Looked up from germline, CDR1 is KGHDR and CDR2 is SFDVKD. Losses at the gene ends were 2 bases for V and 11 bases for J; bases not matched to a gene: 9. For the CDR3, the DNA is TGTGCCACCAGTGATTCCAACGACAGGGGGAAGGCCATATATTTT. Residues: CATSDSNDRGKAIYF.

This chain joins TRBV30 and TRBJ1-2; 10 bases align to TRBD1. The CDR3 is made up of 19 amino acids. Germline CDR1 and CDR2: GTSNPN and SVGIG (reference sequence). V lost 3 bases, J lost 0 bases, and 16 bases stayed unmatched. CDR3 sequence (DNA): TGTGCCTGGAGCCACCTCCTTAGACAGGGGGCGCCTCCTAACTATGGCTACACCTTC. It yields the protein CAWSHLLRQGAPPNYGYTF.

The chain has TRBV4-1 and TRBJ1-2; 7 bases are a match to TRBD1. Germline values: CDR1 MGHRA, CDR2 YSYEKL. V was clipped by 4 bases and J by 2 bases; unmatched bases: 4. This CDR3 is built from 14 residues. The chain's CDR3 is CASSLVRGNYGYTF. The CDR3 DNA follows: TGCGCCAGCAGCCTGGTCAGGGGGAACTATGGCTACACCTTC.

This sequence joins TRBV27 and TRBJ1-1; D is undetermined. V was trimmed by 6 bases and J by 4 bases, leaving 12 bases between them. In germline, CDR1 is MNHEY, CDR2 SMNVEV (reference sequence). This CDR3 has 13 residues. The CDR3 loop is CASRPRHLTEAFF. Written as DNA, the CDR3 is TGTGCCAGCAGACCCAGACATCTCACTGAAGCTTTCTTT.

The CDR3 nucleotides are TGCGCCAGCAGCTTGGCCGGGACAGGGTTTGCCGGGGAGCTGTTTTTT. Amino acid sequence: CASSLAGTGFAGELFF. The V call is TRBV5-1, the J call TRBJ2-2, with TRBD1 matching over 9 bases. CDR3 size: 16 residues. Germline V CDR1 and CDR2: SGHRS, YFSETQ. V gave up 0 bases and J gave up 6 bases; unmatched junction bases: 6.

CDR3 sequence: CASSYGGGTYEQYF. The CDR3 DNA sequence: TGTGCCAGCAGTTACGGCGGGGGCACCTACGAGCAGTACTTC. J is TRBJ2-7 and V is TRBV6-5, with a possible D match to TRBD2 (7 bases). The CDR3 covers 14 residues. The V gene lost 2 bases and the J gene lost 2 bases, with 10 bases spanning the gap. The V gene's germline CDR1 is MNHEY and CDR2 SVGAGI.

This clone was picked up one time. The V call is TRBV13, the J call TRBJ1-6; D ambiguous. Between the trimmed V and J ends, which lost 6 bases and 0 bases, there was a span of 6 bases. In germline, CDR1 is PRHDT, CDR2 FYEKMQ (reference sequence). This CDR3 has 14 amino acids. CDR3 sequence reads: CASSAGSYNSPLHF. DNA for the CDR3: TGTGCCAGCAGTGCGGGCTCCTATAATTCACCCCTCCACTTT.

The rearrangement uses TRBV11-2 and TRBJ2-3; TRBD2 matches 8 bases. This CDR3 is 18 amino acids long. CDR1 and CDR2 (germline): SGHAT, FQNNGV. V shed 4 bases, J shed 6 bases, and the junction held 18 bases outside the gene matches. In DNA form, the CDR3 reads TGTGCCAGCAGCTCAGAGGCAATGAGCGGGGGTTTCGGGGATACGCAGTATTTT. This translates into CASSSEAMSGGFGDTQYF.

The rearrangement links TRBV10-1 to TRBJ2-1; unclear D gene. Germline-derived CDR1 and CDR2 are WNHNN and SYGVQD (reference sequence). CDR3 size: 9 residues. Deletions cut 10 bases from V and 4 bases from J, with 2 bases between. DNA for the CDR3: TGCGCCACTTACAATGAGCAGTTCTTC. Its protein product is CATYNEQFF.

J is TRBJ2-5 and V is TRBV9; 9 bases align to TRBD2. The V and J ends lost 2 bases and 2 bases, in that order; junction bases with no gene match: 10. The CDR3 runs 17 residues. CDR1 and CDR2 from the germline V gene are SGDLS and YYNGEE. The CDR3 region has the DNA TGTGCCAGCAGCGTTGACAGACTAGCGGACCAACAAGAGACCCAGTACTTC. It is translated as CASSVDRLADQQETQYF.

The gene calls are TRBV7-2 and TRBJ1-5, with D possibly TRBD1 on 6 matching bases. The germline CDR1 and CDR2 sequences are SGHTA and FQGNSA. V dropped 5 bases and J dropped 4 bases, with 9 bases sitting between them. The CDR3 sequence is 13 residues long. The CDR3 bases are TGTGCCAGCAGCATAAGGGGGAATCAGCCCCAGCATTTT. It translates to CASSIRGNQPQHF. Filled out from reference TRBV7-2 and TRBJ1-5, the complete variable domain reads GAGVSQSPSNKVTEKGKDVELRCDPISGHTALYWYRQSLGQGLEFLIYFQGNSAPDKSGLPSDRFSAERTGGSVSTLTIQRTQQEDSAVYLCASSIRGNQPQHFGDGTRLSIL.

V and J are TRBV6-4 and TRBJ2-1; 11 positions agree with TRBD1. With V trimmed by 6 bases and J by 7 bases, 5 bases remained unmatched. The CDR3 consists of 14 residues. CDR1 MRHNA and CDR2 SNTAGT come from the germline V gene. The CDR3 bases are TGTGCCAGCAGCCAGGGGACAGGGGGTAATGAGCAGTTCTTC. Protein: CASSQGTGGNEQFF.

This sequence joins TRBV13 and TRBJ1-3, with D possibly TRBD1 on 6 matching bases. Trimming removed 5 bases at V and 0 bases at J, with 14 bases between. The CDR3 runs 16 residues. The germline V gene has CDR1 PRHDT and CDR2 FYEKMQ (reference sequence). CDR3 in DNA: TGTGCCAGCAGCGGGGACACCTCTTTCTCTGGAAACACCATATATTTT. Protein product: CASSGDTSFSGNTIYF.

The CDR3 here is CASSFLGYGTGELFF. The CDR3 DNA is TGTGCCAGCAGCTTCTTGGGCTACGGCACCGGGGAGCTGTTTTTT. This chain joins TRBV11-2 and TRBJ2-2; no definite D call. The CDR3 spans 15 residues. Trimming removed 3 bases at V and 4 bases at J, with 12 bases between. Germline V gene data show CDR1 as SGHAT and CDR2 as FQNNGV. Based on the CDR3 plus reference TRBV11-2 and TRBJ2-2, the full variable domain is EAGVAQSPRYKIIEKRQSVAFWCNPISGHATLYWYQQILGQGPKLLIQFQNNGVVDDSQLPKDRFSAERLKGVDSTLKIQPAKLEDSAVYLCASSFLGYGTGELFFGEGSRLTVL.

The chain uses TRBV19 and TRBJ2-2; weak D call: TRBD2 (5 bases). V was trimmed by 5 bases and J by 6 bases, leaving 13 bases between them. The germline gives CDR1 LNHDA, CDR2 SQIVND (reference sequence). This CDR3 region has 14 residues. The CDR3 sequence is CASSGELVSGELFF. The CDR3 DNA sequence: TGTGCCAGTAGTGGGGAACTAGTTTCCGGGGAGCTGTTTTTT.

The chain combines TRBV7-2 with TRBJ2-7; D may be TRBD1 (6 bases). The CDR3 contains 15 residues. The germline CDR1 and CDR2 sequences are SGHTA and FQGNSA. V was cut by 1 base and J by 5 bases, with 15 bases left in between. In DNA form, the CDR3 reads TGTGCCAGCAGCTTAGAGGTGGGTTCAGGGGACGAGCAGTACTTC. Its protein product is CASSLEVGSGDEQYF.

This clone was seen a few times. The rearrangement uses TRBV19 and TRBJ2-7; 7 bases map to TRBD1. The CDR3 is made up of 16 amino acids. Trimming at V came to 6 bases and at J to 0 bases, leaving 11 bases not matched to a gene. Per germline, CDR1 LNHDA and CDR2 SQIVND (reference sequence). CDR3 protein: CASRRTGTAASYEQYF. The CDR3 bases are TGTGCCAGTAGGAGAACCGGGACAGCGGCCTCCTACGAGCAGTACTTC.

J is TRBJ2-5 and V is TRBV9; 10 bases are shared with TRBD2. V shed 0 bases and J 0 bases; nucleotides not matched to a gene: 5. CDR3 length: 17 amino acids. CDR1 is SGDLS and CDR2 is YYNGEE in the germline V gene. The CDR3 is CASSVELAGYYQETQYF. The CDR3 DNA reads TGTGCCAGCAGCGTAGAACTAGCGGGGTACTACCAAGAGACCCAGTACTTC.

J is TRBJ2-5 and V is TRBV6-5, with TRBD2 as a possible D gene (6 bases). With 2 bases removed from V and 0 bases from J, the gap between germline ends came to 13 bases. This CDR3 is built from 16 residues. The germline V gene has CDR1 MNHEY and CDR2 SVGAGI. CDR3 sequence reads: CASSYNAGSYQETQYF. CDR3 sequence (DNA): TGTGCCAGCAGTTACAATGCGGGGTCGTACCAAGAGACCCAGTACTTC.

This clone has a single count. The V call is TRBV27, the J call TRBJ2-3; a weak D match, TRBD1 (6 bases). The germline gives CDR1 MNHEY, CDR2 SMNVEV (reference sequence). V dropped 3 bases and J dropped 4 bases, with 8 bases sitting between them. The CDR3 totals 13 residues. The CDR3, as DNA: TGTGCCAGCAGTTTGGGGGCTTCAGATACGCAGTATTTT. Translated, it gives CASSLGASDTQYF.

V gene TRBV14 combines with J gene TRBJ2-3, with TRBD1 identical over 7 bases. Germline lookup yields CDR1 SGHDN and CDR2 FVKESK. The CDR3 is 17 residues long. Germline trimming cut 4 bases from V and 2 bases from J; bases unmatched to any gene: 12. In DNA, the CDR3 is TGTGCCAGCAGCCGACTTAGGGGGCCACTTGACACAGATACGCAGTATTTT. Its translation is CASSRLRGPLDTDTQYF.

The chain is built from TRBV7-6 and TRBJ2-2; TRBD2 agrees at 9 bases. The CDR3 loop spans 16 amino acids. From germline, CDR1 is SGHVS and CDR2 FNYEAQ. Losses at the gene ends were 6 bases for V and 5 bases for J; bases not matched to a gene: 10. The CDR3 DNA sequence: TGTGCCAGCAGAGGGCCAGCGGGGGGTGTGACCGGGGAGCTGTTTTTT. It specifies CASRGPAGGVTGELFF.

V usage is TRBV5-1 and J usage is TRBJ1-5; D perhaps matches TRBD1 (6 bases). The CDR3 loop spans 16 amino acids. Deletions cut 0 bases from V and 4 bases from J, with 14 bases between. Germline CDR1 and CDR2: SGHRS and YFSETQ. The CDR3 spells CASSLEAGVGNQPQHF. The CDR3 coding sequence is TGCGCCAGCAGCTTGGAGGCAGGGGTGGGTAATCAGCCCCAGCATTTT.